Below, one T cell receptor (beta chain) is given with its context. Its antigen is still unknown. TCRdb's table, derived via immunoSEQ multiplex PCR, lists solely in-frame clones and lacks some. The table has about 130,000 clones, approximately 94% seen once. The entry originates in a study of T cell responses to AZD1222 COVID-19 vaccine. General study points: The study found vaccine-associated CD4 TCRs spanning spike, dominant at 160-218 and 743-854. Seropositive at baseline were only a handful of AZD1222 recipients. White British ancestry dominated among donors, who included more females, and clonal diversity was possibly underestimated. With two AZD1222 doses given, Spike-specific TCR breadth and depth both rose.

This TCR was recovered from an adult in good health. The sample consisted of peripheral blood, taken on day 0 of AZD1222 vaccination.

This chain's CDR3 is CASSAGGGGPYEQYF. CDR3 in DNA: TGTGCCAGCAGCGCCGGGGGAGGCGGGCCCTACGAGCAGTACTTC. J is TRBJ2-7 and V is TRBV9; maybe TRBD2 (6 bases). CDR1 and CDR2 (germline): SGDLS, YYNGEE. Trimming took off 3 bases at V and 2 bases at J, with 15 bases between the two ends. The CDR3 extends over 15 amino acids.